What follows are 24 T cell receptor beta chains derived from one specimen sequenced in a study of metastatic and nonmetastatic thyroid tumors. All patients were treatment-naive before thyroid surgery. MiXCR was used by TCRdb to re-call the PCR reads. The sample has approximately 30,000 clones; roughly a quarter are singletons. The sequencing input was blood. The receptor set was obtained from a female donor with papillary thyroid cancer or a benign thyroid nodule (not recorded which). Some clones in this sample may be carry-over from other donors' samples.

This clone was seen only a few times. The chain employs TRBV12-3 or TRBV12-4 and TRBJ2-1; D unclear. This CDR3 is 15 amino acids long. Trimming pared 0 bases from V and 8 bases from J, leaving 14 bases between. CDR3 amino acids: CASSLAGWGAHEQFF. CDR3 DNA: TGTGCCAGCAGTTTAGCGGGGTGGGGTGCCCATGAGCAGTTCTTC.

This clone has at least ten counts. This chain connects TRBV5-1 to TRBJ2-1; 9 bases match TRBD2. V shed 0 bases and J 6 bases; nucleotides not matched to a gene: 4. The CDR3 length is 15 residues. The germline V gene encodes CDR1 SGHRS and CDR2 YFSETQ. In nucleotides, the CDR3 is TGCGCCAGCAGCTTGGGGCTAGCGGGACCCAATGAGCAGTTCTTC. Translating it yields CASSLGLAGPNEQFF.

This clone was seen repeatedly, ten times or more. This specimen includes other DNA sequences encoding the same CDR3. The rearrangement joins TRBV7-9 to TRBJ2-6; D ambiguous. The germline gives CDR1 SEHNR, CDR2 FQNEAQ (reference sequence). The V and J ends lost 5 bases and 0 bases respectively, with 5 bases between them. This CDR3 comprises 14 residues. CDR3 DNA sequence: TGTGCCAGCAGCGGGGACTCTGGGGCCAACGTCCTGACTTTC. Translated: CASSGDSGANVLTF.

On this clone: Compared with germline, one end of the junction differs, possibly owing to a read error. This chain joins TRBV9 and TRBJ2-3; possibly TRBD2 for D (5 bases). This CDR3 spans 14 amino acids. Germline V gene data show CDR1 as SGDLS and CDR2 as YYNGEE. DNA for the CDR3: TGTGCCAGCAGCTTAGGGTCCGGGATGGATACGCAGTCTTTT. Residues: CASSLGSGMDTQSF.

This clone came up many times. Given a much more abundant clone one base away, this may be a read error. This CDR3 is also generated by other DNA sequences in the sample. This rearrangement joins TRBV12-3 or TRBV12-4 to TRBJ1-4, with D hard to call. Trimming cost V 7 bases and J 5 bases, with 17 bases left between them. This CDR3 is 15 amino acids long. CDR3 nucleotide sequence: TGTGCCAGCACCGCCCCGGGCCGGCCGAATGAAAAACTGTTTTTT. It specifies CASTAPGRPNEKLFF.

In this sample, this clone turned up many times. Possible read error: a much larger clone is one base away. The same CDR3 also results from other DNA sequences found in this sample. The rearrangement joins TRBV27 to TRBJ2-7; possibly TRBD1 or TRBD2 for D (6 bases each). V shed 5 bases and J shed 3 bases, with 14 bases lying between them. The CDR3 is 14 amino acids. Germline CDR1 is MNHEY and CDR2 is SMNVEV (reference sequence). CDR3 sequence reads: CASSNRGQYYEQYF. As DNA, the CDR3 is TGTGCCAGCAGTAACCGGGGGCAGTACTACGAGCAGTACTTC.

On this clone itself: Likely a read error: the CDR3 ends without its conserved phenylalanine or tryptophan. The gene calls are TRBV2 and TRBJ2-1, with D perhaps matching TRBD2 (5 bases). The CDR3 contains 15 residues. From germline, CDR1 is SNHLY and CDR2 FYNNEI. Trimming removed 11 bases from V and 9 bases from J, with 26 bases in between. CDR3: CAGTATSGSPGEQFY. The CDR3 DNA follows: TGTGCCGGCACCGCCACCAGCGGTAGTCCCGGTGAGCAGTTCTAC.

This clone was seen many times. This rearrangement joins TRBV24-1 to TRBJ2-1; D perhaps matches TRBD2 (6 bases). The CDR3 runs to 15 residues. The V and J ends lost 4 bases and 3 bases respectively, with 12 bases between them. Germline lookup yields CDR1 KGHDR and CDR2 SFDVKD. CDR3 DNA: TGTGCCACCAGTGAATCGGGAGTTGGCTACAATGAGCAGTTCTTC. It translates to CATSESGVGYNEQFF.

Many counts were recorded for this clone. The chain uses TRBV4-1 and TRBJ2-1; 10 bases fit TRBD2. The CDR3 loop spans 15 amino acids. V was clipped by 0 bases and J by 8 bases; unmatched bases: 4. Per the germline V gene, CDR1 is MGHRA and CDR2 is YSYEKL. The CDR3 nucleotides are TGCGCCAGCAGCCAAGACCCTAGCGGGAGCTATGAGCAGTTCTTC. It specifies CASSQDPSGSYEQFF.

The rearrangement joins TRBV7-8 to TRBJ2-5; the match to TRBD2 covers 8 bases. The J segment lost 1 base and the V segment lost 4 bases, leaving 5 bases of the junction unmatched. Germline loops: CDR1 SGHVS, CDR2 FQNEAQ. The CDR3 totals 15 residues. The CDR3: CASSSRLASQETQYF. CDR3 DNA: TGTGCCAGCAGCTCCAGACTAGCGTCCCAAGAGACCCAGTACTTC.

This clone occurred a few times. The V call is TRBV6-1, the J call TRBJ2-2; 9 positions match TRBD2. J was trimmed by 5 bases and V by 4 bases; bases with no gene match: 11. Germline V gene lookup returns CDR1 MNHNS and CDR2 SASEGT. CDR3 length: 17 amino acids. The DNA of the CDR3 is TGTGCCAGCAGTGGGACTAGCGTGAGGTCCGGTACCGGGGAGCTGTTTTTT. Translating gives CASSGTSVRSGTGELFF.

This clone was seen ten or more times. The chain carries TRBV4-1 and TRBJ2-7, with TRBD2 as a possible D gene (6 bases). V gave up 4 bases and J gave up 3 bases, with 22 bases separating them. The V gene's germline CDR1 is MGHRA and CDR2 YSYEKL. This CDR3 is 17 amino acids long. The chain's CDR3 is CASSPRGGGASSYEQYF. DNA for the CDR3: TGCGCCAGCAGCCCGAGGGGAGGAGGGGCTAGCAGCTACGAGCAGTACTTC.

Only one count was recorded for this clone. Other nucleotide sequences in the sample specify the same CDR3. The J gene is TRBJ2-7, the V gene TRBV10-3; D perhaps matches TRBD2 (5 bases). Germline CDR1 ENHRY, CDR2 SYGVKD. This CDR3 has 16 amino acids. V gave up 6 bases and J gave up 2 bases, with 20 bases separating them. CDR3 in DNA: TGTGCCATCAGCCTCGAATGGACTGGGAGTCCCTACGAGCAGTACTTC. This gives the protein CAISLEWTGSPYEQYF.

Ten or more counts support this clone. This rearrangement joins TRBV15 to TRBJ1-4; D is perhaps TRBD1 (5 bases). Trimming pared 5 bases from V and 10 bases from J, leaving 11 bases between. The germline V gene encodes CDR1 LNHNV and CDR2 YYDKDF (reference sequence). The CDR3 contains 12 residues. CDR3 DNA: TGTGCCACCAGCGGGGGGGGAGGAAAACTGTTTTTT. It specifies CATSGGGGKLFF.

This clone was seen repeatedly, ten times or more. V gene TRBV7-6 combines with J gene TRBJ2-1, with D possibly matching TRBD1 (6 bases). The CDR3 totals 11 residues. Looked up from germline, CDR1 is SGHVS and CDR2 is FNYEAQ. Trimming removed 5 bases at V and 7 bases at J, with 6 bases between. CDR3 protein: CASSTGNEQFF. Written as DNA, the CDR3 is TGTGCCAGCAGCACAGGGAATGAGCAGTTCTTC.

A few counts support this clone. This CDR3 fails to terminate in the conserved phenylalanine or tryptophan, so it likely reflects a read error. The chain uses TRBV19 and TRBJ1-2; D is perhaps TRBD1 (6 bases). The germline CDR1 and CDR2 sequences are LNHDA and SQIVND (reference sequence). The CDR3 is 13 amino acids. With 6 bases removed from V and 7 bases from J, the gap between germline ends came to 15 bases. CDR3 in DNA: TGTGCCAGTAGCCTCACGGGGGCGGCTGGCTACACCTTA. As protein: CASSLTGAAGYTL.

This clone was observed once. An end of the junction does not agree with germline; a read error may underlie this. The chain carries TRBV4-1 and TRBJ2-5, with D perhaps matching TRBD2 (6 bases). The germline V gene encodes CDR1 MGHRA and CDR2 YSYEKL. This CDR3 is built from 15 residues. This CDR3 reads CSSCQNFLGGQTQYF. The CDR3 nucleotides read TGCTCCAGCTGCCAAAACTTTCTGGGGGGACAGACCCAGTACTTC.

This clone was counted at least ten times. V is TRBV24-1 and J is TRBJ1-5; the D gene is possibly TRBD1 (6 bases). CDR1 is KGHDR, CDR2 SFDVKD, per germline. This CDR3 is 15 amino acids long. With 9 bases removed from V and 0 bases from J, the gap between germline ends came to 14 bases. The CDR3 here is CATQGNPSSNQPQHF. As DNA, the CDR3 is TGTGCCACCCAGGGGAACCCTTCTAGCAATCAGCCCCAGCATTTT.

In its sample, this clone was seen many times. V and J are TRBV6-6 and TRBJ2-3, with 10 bases matching TRBD1. The CDR3 has 17 residues. Germline assignment: CDR1 MNHNY and CDR2 SVGAGI (reference sequence). With V trimmed by 6 bases and J by 5 bases, 14 bases remained unmatched. CDR3 nucleotides: TGTGCCAGCAGCCGAACCGGGACAGGGGCCTACGGAGATACGCAGTATTTT. This sequence encodes CASSRTGTGAYGDTQYF.

This sequence joins TRBV11-3 and TRBJ1-3; possible D gene TRBD1, 5 bases. Germline assignment: CDR1 SGHNT and CDR2 YENEEA. The V end was cut by 3 bases, the J end by 0 bases, with 9 bases between. The CDR3 has 15 residues. The CDR3 region is CASSLGRNSGNTIYF. CDR3 bases: TGTGCCAGCAGCTTGGGACGGAACTCTGGAAACACCATATATTTT. The whole variable domain, remainder taken from reference TRBV11-3 and TRBJ1-3, is EAGVVQSPRYKIIEKKQPVAFWCNPISGHNTLYWYLQNLGQGPELLIRYENEEAVDDSQLPKDRFSAERLKGVDSTLKIQPAELGDSAVYLCASSLGRNSGNTIYFGEGSWLTVV.

Many counts were recorded for this clone. A much larger clone lies a single base off, so this may be a read error. The chain recombines TRBV28 with TRBJ1-5; the match to TRBD1 covers 9 bases. The CDR3 has 16 amino acids. The ends lost 7 bases at V and 6 bases at J; junction bases unmatched: 13. Germline CDR1 MDHEN, CDR2 SYDVKM. Here the CDR3 reads CASNASEGQGIQPQHF. CDR3 in DNA: TGTGCCAGCAACGCATCGGAGGGACAGGGAATTCAGCCCCAGCATTTT. Together with reference TRBV28 and TRBJ1-5, the CDR3 gives the full variable domain: DVKVTQSSRYLVKRTGEKVFLECVQDMDHENMFWYRQDPGLGLRLIYFSYDVKMKEKGDIPEGYSVSREKKERFSLILESASTNQTSMYLCASNASEGQGIQPQHFGDGTRLSIL.

Concerning this clone: In this CDR3 the conserved last residue, phenylalanine or tryptophan, is missing, so a read error is likely. V gene TRBV27 combines with J gene TRBJ2-7; D may be TRBD1 (5 bases). There are 13 residues in the CDR3. Germline-derived CDR1 and CDR2 are MNHEY and SMNVEV (reference sequence). V lost 4 bases, J lost 3 bases, and 10 bases lay in between. The CDR3 here is CASSSTAFYEQYC. DNA of the CDR3: TGTGCCAGCAGTTCGACAGCGTTCTACGAGCAGTACTGC.

The table lists this clone with many counts. Other nucleotide sequences in the sample specify the same CDR3. This chain links TRBV11-3 with TRBJ2-1, with TRBD2 matching 13 bases. The V gene end was trimmed by 4 bases and the J gene end by 9 bases; junction bases not matched to a gene: 6. Germline assignment: CDR1 SGHNT and CDR2 YENEEA. This CDR3 spans 15 amino acids. CDR3 protein: CASSSGLAGAGEQFF. In nucleotides, the CDR3 is TGTGCCAGCAGCTCCGGACTAGCGGGAGCCGGTGAGCAGTTCTTC.

This clone was seen only a few times. The junction departs from germline at one end; a sequencing error may be responsible. The chain combines TRBV6-1 with TRBJ2-1; possible D gene TRBD2, 5 bases. The CDR3 covers 15 residues. Germline V gene data show CDR1 as MNHNS and CDR2 as SASEGT. DNA for the CDR3: TGTGCCAGCGGTGAAGAGGGAGAGGGCTACAATGAGCAGTTCTTC. The encoded protein is CASGEEGEGYNEQFF.